These T cell receptor beta chains were read from a single sample in a study of T cell responses to AZD1222 COVID-19 vaccine. Only in-frame clones appear in the TCRdb table, and some are missing; sequencing was by immunoSEQ multiplex PCR. The table lists roughly 150,000 clones, approximately 91% of them singletons. The specimen was peripheral blood, collected 28 days after the second AZD1222 dose. All receptors come from an adult who received the AZD1222 COVID-19 vaccine. The CDR3 runs from the conserved cysteine through the conserved F or W. A D gene is named only where the DNA matches it firmly. Rows give clone size only sometimes, using once, few, many, or a class for an expanded clone.

V,size,D,J,DNA,CDR3
TRBV9,NA,TRBD2,TRBJ2-1,TGTGCCAGCAGCGTAGTTGATAGCGGGAGATTCCCCTACAATGAGCAGTTCTTC,CASSVVDSGRFPYNEQFF
TRBV5-4,NA,TRBD1,TRBJ2-7,TGTGCCAGCAGCTTGGGGGCGGACAGGGTTAAATACGAGCAGTACTTC,CASSLGADRVKYEQYF
TRBV13,NA,TRBD1,TRBJ2-5,TGTGCCAGCAGCCTTAGGACAGGGGGCCAAGAGACCCAGTACTTC,CASSLRTGGQETQYF
TRBV7-6,NA,TRBD2,TRBJ2-1,TGTGCCAGCAGCTTAGGGAAAATCGGGACTAGCGGCTACAATGAGCAGTTCTTC,CASSLGKIGTSGYNEQFF
TRBV12-3/TRBV12-4,NA,NA,TRBJ2-5,TGTGCCAGCAGTCGGGACGCCACAGAGACCCAGTACTTC,CASSRDATETQYF
TRBV11-2,NA,NA,TRBJ1-5,TGTGCCAGCAGCTTAGAGTCTGGACCCCAGCATTTT,CASSLESGPQHF
TRBV12-3/TRBV12-4,NA,NA,TRBJ2-1,TGTGCCAGCAGTTTAGGCGGAGGGGATGAGCAGTTCTTC,CASSLGGGDEQFF
TRBV7-9,NA,TRBD1,TRBJ1-6,TGTGCCAGCGGGACAGTGAGCTCCTATAATTCACCCCTCCACTTT,CASGTVSSYNSPLHF
TRBV6-1,NA,TRBD1,TRBJ1-2,TGTGCCAGCAGTGAATCCGGGACAGCGTTTTATGGCTACACCTTC,CASSESGTAFYGYTF
TRBV7-9,NA,NA,TRBJ2-5,TGTGCCAGCGGCCCAGGTAGTCAAGAGACCCAGTACTTC,CASGPGSQETQYF
TRBV27,once,TRBD2,TRBJ2-7,TGTGCCAGCATCCCACGGGGCGGGAGCTCCTACGAGCAGTACTTC,CASIPRGGSSYEQYF
TRBV7-9,NA,NA,TRBJ1-2,TGTGCCAGCAGCCTTGCAGTGGATGGCTACACCTTC,CASSLAVDGYTF
TRBV7-3,NA,TRBD2,TRBJ2-3,TGTGCCAGCAGCCCCTGGCTAGCGGGAGTGTCTAGCACAGATACGCAGTATTTT,CASSPWLAGVSSTDTQYF
TRBV27,NA,NA,TRBJ1-1,TGTGCCAGCAGTTTAAACAGACCCACTGAAGCTTTCTTT,CASSLNRPTEAFF
TRBV2,NA,NA,TRBJ2-3,TGTGCCAGCGCCAGCGACAGCACAGATACGCAGTATTTT,CASASDSTDTQYF
TRBV19,NA,NA,TRBJ1-1,TGTGCCAGTATCGGGACGGGTGAAGCTTTCTTT,CASIGTGEAFF
TRBV19,NA,NA,TRBJ2-5,TGTGCCAGTAGTATATCTGGCCAATGGGGGGAGACCCAGTACTTC,CASSISGQWGETQYF
TRBV5-8,NA,TRBD2,TRBJ2-2,TGTGCCAGCAGCACGTTTGGGACTAGCGGGAACACCGGGGAGCTGTTTTTT,CASSTFGTSGNTGELFF
TRBV5-1,NA,NA,TRBJ1-5,TGCGCCAGCAGCTTAGGGGAAAACAGTGCACAACCCCAGCATTTT,CASSLGENSAQPQHF
TRBV4-1,NA,TRBD2,TRBJ2-1,TGCGCCAGCAGCCTATTAACGACTAGCGGGACCGGCAATGAGCAGTTCTTC,CASSLLTTSGTGNEQFF
TRBV9,NA,NA,TRBJ1-1,TGTGCCAGCAGCGTAGACCTTCAGGGCGGGACTGAAGCTTTCTTT,CASSVDLQGGTEAFF
TRBV7-2,NA,TRBD1,TRBJ1-2,TGTGCCAGCAGCGACAGGGGGCGAGGCGGCTACACCTTC,CASSDRGRGGYTF
TRBV7-8,NA,TRBD1,TRBJ1-6,TGTGCCAGCAGCTTACAGGGACAGCGAGTTAATTCACCCCTCCACTTT,CASSLQGQRVNSPLHF
TRBV7-8,once,NA,TRBJ1-2,TGTGCCAGCAGCTTGGGGATTGGGGGGAGCTACTACACCTTC,CASSLGIGGSYYTF
TRBV28,NA,NA,TRBJ2-7,TGTGCCAGCAGTCCCGAAATCGGCTTCATCTACGAGCAGTACTTC,CASSPEIGFIYEQYF
TRBV18,NA,NA,TRBJ1-4,TGTGCCAGCTCACCCCGGGGGACTAATGAAAAACTGTTTTTT,CASSPRGTNEKLFF
TRBV19,NA,NA,TRBJ2-5,TGTGCCACCGCGAACCCAGGGGAGGTTCAAGAGACCCAGTACTTC,CATANPGEVQETQYF
TRBV11-2,NA,NA,TRBJ2-3,TGTGCCAGCAGCTTAGGTTGGGCAGGGCCGTCCACAGATACGCAGTATTTT,CASSLGWAGPSTDTQYF
TRBV28,NA,TRBD2,TRBJ2-3,TGTGCCAGCAGTTTTTGGCGGGAGGCGGGGCCGGATACGCAGTATTTT,CASSFWREAGPDTQYF
TRBV12-3/TRBV12-4,NA,NA,TRBJ2-3,TGTGCCAGCAGTTTAGGGGACGGGCAGTATTTT,CASSLGDGQYF
TRBV18,NA,NA,TRBJ1-3,TGTGCCAGCTCACCGCGCCTCGGTGTGACTGGAAACACCATATATTTT,CASSPRLGVTGNTIYF
TRBV12-3/TRBV12-4,NA,NA,TRBJ1-1,TGTGCCAGCAGAAAGGGCACTGAAGCTTTCTTT,CASRKGTEAFF
TRBV6-4,NA,TRBD2,TRBJ2-3,TGTGCCAGCAGTGCCCAGCGGGGAAGCACAGATACGCAGTATTTT,CASSAQRGSTDTQYF
TRBV28,NA,NA,TRBJ2-1,TGTGCCAGCAGTTTGAGCGACGTGCCGGTGGAGTTCTTC,CASSLSDVPVEFF
TRBV2,NA,TRBD2,TRBJ2-2,TGTGCCAGCACCTCCGGACTAGCATCAGCCGGGGAGCTGTTTTTT,CASTSGLASAGELFF
TRBV19,NA,NA,TRBJ1-5,TGTGCCAGTAGGACGGCCGGGGCTCGGGCTCAGCCCCAGCATTTT,CASRTAGARAQPQHF
TRBV7-9,NA,NA,TRBJ1-1,NA,CASSFGPGRPPHEAFF